The 9 T cell receptor beta chains given below trace back to one sample, sequenced in a study of cytomegalovirus exposure and HLA in healthy donors. PCR employed 60 Vbeta and 13 Jbeta primers. TCRdb keeps only in-frame clones here, not all; method: immunoSEQ multiplex PCR. Among about 120,000 clones listed, around 80% were seen once. The source material was PBMCs. These TCRs come from a man aged 30 to 45 in good health and CMV-seronegative.

CDR3 sequence: CASSFKGLAGGLAYEQYF. DNA for the CDR3: TGTGCCAGCAGTTTTAAGGGACTAGCGGGGGGCCTTGCCTACGAGCAGTACTTC. The chain couples TRBV27 to TRBJ2-7, with 15 positions matching TRBD2. This CDR3 contains 18 residues. Losses at the gene ends were 3 bases for V and 2 bases for J; bases not matched to a gene: 8. From germline, CDR1 is MNHEY and CDR2 SMNVEV (reference sequence).

This rearrangement joins TRBV6-5 to TRBJ1-2, with TRBD1 identical over 9 bases. Per germline, CDR1 MNHEY and CDR2 SVGAGI. V gave up 0 bases and J gave up 7 bases; unmatched junction bases: 6. This CDR3 comprises 15 residues. This CDR3 is CASSYSNRGLGGYTF. CDR3 bases: TGTGCCAGCAGTTACTCGAACAGGGGGCTAGGTGGCTACACCTTC.

The chain employs TRBV6-5 and TRBJ2-1, with a tentative D call TRBD2 (6 bases). This CDR3 has 14 amino acids. From germline, CDR1 is MNHEY and CDR2 SVGAGI. The V gene lost 0 bases and the J gene lost 9 bases, with 12 bases spanning the gap. CDR3 in amino acids: CASSYSLRGGEQFF. The CDR3 DNA reads TGTGCCAGCAGTTACTCACTGCGGGGTGGTGAGCAGTTCTTC.

The chain carries TRBV19 and TRBJ1-5; tentatively, D is TRBD1 (6 bases). This CDR3 comprises 15 residues. The germline V gene has CDR1 LNHDA and CDR2 SQIVND (reference sequence). Trimming cost V 3 bases and J 2 bases, with 11 bases left between them. CDR3 in amino acids: CASSMTGWGNQPQHF. CDR3 bases: TGTGCCAGTAGTATGACAGGCTGGGGCAATCAGCCCCAGCATTTT.

This clone was seen a few times. This chain joins TRBV4-1 and TRBJ2-3; 7 bases line up with TRBD1. The CDR3 contains 17 residues. J gave up 0 bases and V 0 bases, and 6 bases lay outside the gene matches. Germline V gives CDR1 MGHRA, CDR2 YSYEKL. CDR3 in amino acids: CASSQDGAGGSTDTQYF. CDR3 coding DNA: TGCGCCAGCAGCCAAGACGGGGCAGGGGGTAGCACAGATACGCAGTATTTT.

The V and J genes are TRBV9 and TRBJ1-5, with D hard to call. Trimming shortened V by 0 bases and J by 2 bases, and 6 bases separated the two germline ends. This CDR3 has 14 amino acids. Germline V gene data show CDR1 as SGDLS and CDR2 as YYNGEE. CDR3 sequence (DNA): TGTGCCAGCAGCGTAGGCCAGGGCAATCAGCCCCAGCATTTT. Translating gives CASSVGQGNQPQHF.

V and J are TRBV2 and TRBJ2-5, with TRBD1 matching over 11 bases. The closer fit of TRBJ2-7 to the DNA end suggests the J call may be wrong. The germline CDR1 and CDR2 sequences are SNHLY and FYNNEI. The CDR3 length is 13 residues. The DNA of the CDR3 is TGTGCCAGCGGGTGGGACAGGGGGTACGAGCAGTACTTC. It specifies CASGWDRGYEQYF.

The chain joins TRBV7-9 to TRBJ1-1; no clear D gene. The germline V gene encodes CDR1 SEHNR and CDR2 FQNEAQ (reference sequence). Trimming stripped 3 bases from V and 1 base from J, with 9 bases between. The CDR3 sequence is 14 residues long. The CDR3 DNA is TGTGCCAGCAGCTTCGCGGGATGGAACACTGAAGCTTTCTTT. This encodes CASSFAGWNTEAFF.

The chain is built from TRBV19 and TRBJ2-2; 8 nucleotides align to TRBD2. The CDR3 has 15 amino acids. Trimming cost V 8 bases and J 5 bases; bases outside gene matches: 10. CDR1 and CDR2 (germline): LNHDA, SQIVND (reference sequence). The CDR3 nucleotides read TGTGCCAGTTTCCCGGGACTAGGGGGAACCGGGGAGCTGTTTTTT. The encoded protein is CASFPGLGGTGELFF.